What follows are 10 T cell receptor beta chains derived from one specimen sequenced in a study of blood T cell repertoires in COVID-19. Libraries were prepared by immunoSEQ multiplex PCR; TCRdb keeps only in-frame clonotypes and omits some of them. The table records 150,000 to 200,000 clones, approximately 88% of them present only once. The specimen was peripheral blood. The receptors were sampled from an elderly woman with active or convalescent COVID-19.

CDR3 sequence reads: CASSLEGQGPTYEQYF. CDR3 sequence (DNA): TGTGCCAGCAGCTTAGAGGGACAGGGGCCAACCTACGAGCAGTACTTC. The V call is TRBV11-2, the J call TRBJ2-7; 10 bases fit TRBD1. V shed 0 bases and J 2 bases; nucleotides not matched to a gene: 4. From germline, CDR1 is SGHAT and CDR2 FQNNGV. CDR3 length: 16 residues.

In regard to this clone: The junction and the germline gene differ at one end; a read error may be behind it. This rearrangement joins TRBV27 to TRBJ2-7; no definite D call. Germline V gene data show CDR1 as MNHEY and CDR2 as SMNVEV (reference sequence). There are 11 residues in the CDR3. This CDR3 is CASGLEDEQYF. CDR3 coding DNA: TGTGCCAGCGGTTTAGAGGACGAGCAGTACTTC.

The chain employs TRBV9 and TRBJ1-1; D gene unclear. Germline CDR1 reads SGDLS; CDR2 reads YYNGEE. V lost 0 bases and J lost 7, with 13 bases in between. CDR3 length equals 14 residues. CDR3 coding DNA: TGTGCCAGCAGCGTAGACGGGGATTTTGGTGAAGCTTTCTTT. This encodes CASSVDGDFGEAFF.

V is TRBV19 and J is TRBJ2-5, with a possible D match to TRBD1 (6 bases). Germline assignment: CDR1 LNHDA and CDR2 SQIVND (reference sequence). CDR3 length: 14 residues. V gave up 2 bases and J gave up 2 bases, with 9 bases separating them. The CDR3 DNA sequence: TGTGCCAGTAGTATATTGGACAGACAAGAGACCCAGTACTTC. Translated: CASSILDRQETQYF.

This chain links TRBV7-2 with TRBJ2-1; TRBD1 might be the D (5 bases). The V and J ends lost 1 base and 7 bases respectively, with 14 bases between them. Germline CDR1 and CDR2: SGHTA and FQGNSA. The CDR3 is 15 residues long. The CDR3 is CASSLEALAGNEQFF. DNA for the CDR3: TGTGCCAGCAGCTTAGAGGCGTTAGCAGGGAATGAGCAGTTCTTC.

CDR3 coding DNA: TGCAGCGTTGAGGGGGGACAGCTAGTGACTGAAGCTTTCTTT. This gives the protein CSVEGGQLVTEAFF. The rearrangement uses TRBV29-1 and TRBJ1-1, with 7 bases that match TRBD1. V lost 3 bases, J lost 5 bases, and 9 bases stayed unmatched. The germline gives CDR1 SQVTM, CDR2 ANQGSEA. CDR3 size: 14 residues.

The chain has TRBV6-1 and TRBJ2-1; weak D call: TRBD2 (6 bases). The V end was cut by 3 bases, the J end by 4 bases, with 10 bases between. The germline gives CDR1 MNHNS, CDR2 SASEGT. The CDR3 runs to 14 residues. This chain's CDR3 is CASSDGTPYNEQFF. CDR3 nucleotide sequence: TGTGCCAGCAGTGACGGGACTCCGTACAATGAGCAGTTCTTC.

The chain has TRBV27 and TRBJ1-2; a weak D match, TRBD1 (5 bases). The CDR3 consists of 14 residues. CDR1 is MNHEY and CDR2 is SMNVEV in the germline V gene (reference sequence). V dropped 2 bases and J dropped 2 bases, with 9 bases sitting between them. The CDR3: CASSLAGRNYGYTF. In nucleotides, the CDR3 is TGTGCCAGCAGTTTAGCAGGGCGGAACTATGGCTACACCTTC.

A single count supports this clone. The chain uses TRBV5-6 and TRBJ2-5, with 7 bases identical to TRBD1. After removal of 4 bases from V and 2 bases from J, the junction contained 11 bases not matched to a gene. The germline CDR1 and CDR2 sequences are SGHDT and YYEEEE. This CDR3 is built from 16 residues. This CDR3 reads CASSERRQGEQETQYF. In nucleotides, the CDR3 is TGTGCCAGCAGCGAAAGACGACAGGGCGAACAAGAGACCCAGTACTTC. The whole variable domain, filled in from reference TRBV5-6 and TRBJ2-5, reads DAGVTQSPTHLIKTRGQQVTLRCSPKSGHDTVSWYQQALGQGPQFIFQYYEEEERQRGNFPDRFSGHQFPNYSSELNVNALLLGDSALYLCASSERRQGEQETQYFGPGTRLLVL.

The chain employs TRBV2 and TRBJ1-1, with D unclear. From germline, CDR1 is SNHLY and CDR2 FYNNEI. V was pared by 6 bases and J by 1 base, with 12 bases between. This CDR3 has 14 amino acids. CDR3 sequence (DNA): TGTGCCAGCAGGCTCGAGGCGGGGAACACTGAAGCTTTCTTT. Protein product: CASRLEAGNTEAFF.